A selection of T cell receptor beta chains follows, all from one sample in a study of cytomegalovirus exposure and HLA in healthy donors. The method was immunoSEQ multiplex PCR; TCRdb's version includes in-frame clones alone and lacks a portion of them. This table has around 150,000 clones, 80% appearing once. Material for sequencing was PBMCs. These receptor sequences come from a male donor in good health and CMV-seropositive. CDR3s leave out the opening cysteine and the closing phenylalanine or tryptophan.

length: 12
V: TRBV28
CDR3: ASSLGQGYQPQH

length: 11
V: TRBV9
CDR3: ASSSAGGGEQY

length: 11
V: TRBV9
CDR3: ASSVGDTGELF

length: 12
V: TRBV7-8
CDR3: ASGISGRSYEQY

length: 12
V: TRBV5-6
CDR3: ASSLASGNGELF

length: 14
V: TRBV7-3
CDR3: ASSSRTGANTGELF

length: 13
V: TRBV9
CDR3: ASSLGRTSTDTQY

length: 13
V: TRBV21-1
CDR3: ASSGGRGFTDTQY

length: 15
V: TRBV4-2
CDR3: ASSQVRAGTGFNEQF

length: 13
V: TRBV7-8
CDR3: ASSPTGTVNTEAF

length: 12
V: TRBV27
CDR3: ASSPGLAVYEQY

length: 12
V: TRBV2
CDR3: ASSGTEIYNEQF

length: 12
V: TRBV28
CDR3: AATTRKTGTEAF

length: 12
V: TRBV7-9
CDR3: ASSLKTEGGEAF

length: 13
V: TRBV5-4
CDR3: ASSLRGNMGYGYT

length: 15
V: TRBV7-9
CDR3: ASSSPTSGLSYNEQF

length: 13
V: TRBV7-9
CDR3: ASSRAGTGVGKLF

length: 14
V: TRBV27
CDR3: ASSLSRPSGSYEQY

length: 15
V: TRBV4-1
CDR3: ASSQWTSESSYNEQF

length: 14
V: TRBV19
CDR3: ASSLGGGAFGSTIY

length: 13
V: TRBV5-6
CDR3: ASSLETSMNTEAF

length: 13
V: TRBV27
CDR3: ASSRTSGYQGTQY

length: 11
V: TRBV13
CDR3: ASSLGQGYEQY

length: 16
V: TRBV4-1
CDR3: ASSQVVSGGKVFHEQF

length: 13
V: TRBV7-9
CDR3: ASSSDGTSGNEQY

length: 15
V: TRBV5-1
CDR3: ASSSMGAGRRYNEQF